This is a list of T cell receptor beta chains from one sample in a study of glioma-infiltrating T cells after dendritic cell vaccination. The repertoire was sequenced with immunoSEQ multiplex PCR; TCRdb's copy has only in-frame clones and lacks some. The sample has fewer than 100,000 clones, approximately 90% seen once; the top ten hold 15% to 18%. Sequenced here: blood, sampled before dendritic cell vaccination. These receptors originate from a human donor with glioblastoma. Both conserved end residues are part of each CDR3. D genes are given only for firm matches. Rows give clone size only sometimes, using once, few, many, or a class for an expanded clone.

TRBV5-1	once	TRBJ2-2	-	TGCGCCAGCAGCTTCAGAGGTACCGGGGAGCTGTTTTTT	CASSFRGTGELFF
TRBV5-1	-	TRBJ1-1	-	TGCGCCAGCAGCCCAATGACAGGGAACACTGAAGCTTTCTTT	CASSPMTGNTEAFF
TRBV4-3	-	TRBJ2-3	TRBD2	TGCGCCAGCAGCCAAGAATCCAGCGGGGTTGGTACGCAGTATTTT	CASSQESSGVGTQYF
TRBV4-2	-	TRBJ2-1	TRBD2	TGTGCCAGCAGCCAGGACGGCGGGGGGGAAATCTACAATGAGCAGTTCTTC	CASSQDGGGEIYNEQFF
TRBV15	few	TRBJ1-3	TRBD1	TGTGCCACCAGCAGCTCAGGGGGCAGAGGAAACACCATATATTTT	CATSSSGGRGNTIYF
TRBV29-1	-	TRBJ1-5	-	TGCAGCGTTGGGCAAAGCAATCAGCCCCAGCATTTT	CSVGQSNQPQHF
TRBV7-3	-	TRBJ2-5	-	TGTGCCAGCAGCGACCGCCCAGGGCGGCAAGAGACCCAGTACTTC	CASSDRPGRQETQYF
TRBV4-1	-	TRBJ2-7	TRBD1	TGCGCCAGCAGCCAAGTGGGACAGGGCTACGAGCAGTACTTC	CASSQVGQGYEQYF
TRBV28	-	TRBJ1-2	TRBD1	TGTGCCAGCAGTTTAAATCTTCAGGGGGCGGGCTATGGCTACACCTTC	CASSLNLQGAGYGYTF
TRBV5-6	-	TRBJ2-7	-	TGTGCCAGCAGCTTGGCCCTCGGACAAAGCTACGAGCAGTACTTC	CASSLALGQSYEQYF
TRBV29-1	-	TRBJ1-1	TRBD1	TGCAGCGTCACCGAAGGGGGCGTTGAAGCTTTCTTT	CSVTEGGVEAFF
TRBV9	-	TRBJ1-6	-	TGTGCCAGCAACCAGGGCGCGGGGAATTCACCCCTCCACTTT	CASNQGAGNSPLHF
TRBV18	-	TRBJ2-3	-	TGTGCCAGCTCACCTCAGGGATCTAGCACAGATACGCAGTATTTT	CASSPQGSSTDTQYF
TRBV19	-	TRBJ1-5	-	TGTGCCAGTAGTAGGACAGTTAGCAATCAGCCCCAGCATTTT	CASSRTVSNQPQHF
TRBV19	-	TRBJ1-1	-	TGTGCCAGCAACCGCGGGGGGGGCCAAAACACTGAAGCTTTCTTT	CASNRGGGQNTEAFF
TRBV15	-	TRBJ2-1	-	TGTGCCACCAGCAGAGGCGGACAGCTGGCAGGCCACAATGAGCAGTTCTTC	CATSRGGQLAGHNEQFF
TRBV6-5	-	TRBJ2-3	TRBD1	TGTGCCAGCAGCCGGGACAGAGCCACAGATACGCAGTATTTT	CASSRDRATDTQYF
TRBV5-1	-	TRBJ1-3	-	TGCGCCAGCAGCTCCCTGGGGGCCACAGGAGGTGGAAACACCATATATTTT	CASSSLGATGGGNTIYF
TRBV7-2	once	TRBJ1-6	-	TGTGCCAGCAGCTTTTTGCAGGGCTATAATTCACCCCTCCACTTT	CASSFLQGYNSPLHF
TRBV28	-	TRBJ1-4	TRBD1	TGTGCCAGCAGTTTACAGGGCAGGGGGAATGAAAAACTGTTTTTT	CASSLQGRGNEKLFF
TRBV19	once	TRBJ1-4	TRBD1	TGTGCCAGTAGTATATCAGGGACAGGTGAAAAACTGTTTTTT	CASSISGTGEKLFF
TRBV5-1	-	TRBJ1-5	TRBD1	TGCGCCAGCAGCTTGAATGGACAGGGCGATCAGCCCCAGCATTTT	CASSLNGQGDQPQHF
TRBV2	once	TRBJ2-7	TRBD2	TGTGCCAGCAGGGCCGCAGGACTAGCGGGTTACGAGCAGTACTTC	CASRAAGLAGYEQYF
TRBV6-5	-	TRBJ1-5	TRBD1	TGTGCCAGCAAGGGCAGGGGGCAGAGTGAGCCCCAGCATTTT	CASKGRGQSEPQHF
TRBV7-2	-	TRBJ1-3	-	TGTGCCAGCAGCTTAGTCCCTACAGGGTTTGGAAACACCATATATTTT	CASSLVPTGFGNTIYF
TRBV6-1	-	TRBJ2-7	TRBD2	TGTGCCAGCAGTGTGGAGACTAGCGGCTACGAGCAGTACTTC	CASSVETSGYEQYF
TRBV5-6	-	TRBJ1-1	TRBD1	TGTGCCAGCAGCTTTAAACTTGGGACAGACCAGAACACTGAAGCTTTCTTT	CASSFKLGTDQNTEAFF
TRBV7-3	few	TRBJ2-1	TRBD1	TGTGCCAGCAGCCCAAGACAGGGACGCGAGCAGTTCTTC	CASSPRQGREQFF
TRBV14	-	TRBJ1-2	-	TGTGCCAGCAGCCAAGTCCGGGAACTCTATGGCTACACCTTC	CASSQVRELYGYTF
TRBV27	-	TRBJ1-2	-	TGTGCCAGCAGTCCTGGAGGCTTGTCCTATGGCTACACCTTC	CASSPGGLSYGYTF
TRBV15	-	TRBJ2-5	TRBD1	TGTGCCACCAGCAGAGGTGGACAGGGGCAAGAGACCCAGTACTTC	CATSRGGQGQETQYF
TRBV15	-	TRBJ2-2	TRBD1	TGTGCCACCAGCAGAGACATGGGACAGGGAATGAACACCGGGGAGCTGTTTTTT	CATSRDMGQGMNTGELFF
TRBV7-9	once	TRBJ1-2	-	TGTGCCAGCGTACCTGAGGGCGCGGGCTATGGCTACACCTTC	CASVPEGAGYGYTF
TRBV10-2	-	TRBJ2-3	-	TGCGCCAGCAGGGCGTTAGCGCATAGCACAGATACGCAGTATTTT	CASRALAHSTDTQYF
TRBV2	-	TRBJ2-3	TRBD2	TGTGCCAGCGGGAGGGAGGGAACAGATACGCAGTATTTT	CASGREGTDTQYF
TRBV7-2	-	TRBJ2-5	TRBD2	TGTGCCAGCAGTCTGACTAGCGGGGGTGTGGAGACCCAGTACTTC	CASSLTSGGVETQYF
TRBV6-6	-	TRBJ2-5	-	TGTGCCAGCAGCTCCGGACAGTCGGAGACCCAGTACTTC	CASSSGQSETQYF
TRBV28	-	TRBJ1-3	-	TGTGCCAGCAGTTACCGGAGCTCTGGAAACACCATATATTTT	CASSYRSSGNTIYF
TRBV2	-	TRBJ2-7	-	TGTGCCAGCAGTGATGGAACGGGAGTGGGCGAGCAGTACTTC	CASSDGTGVGEQYF
TRBV9	-	TRBJ2-1	-	TGTGCCAGCAGCGATAGTAGCTCCTACAATGAGCAGTTCTTC	CASSDSSSYNEQFF
TRBV6-1	once	TRBJ1-6	-	TGTGCCAGCAGTGAAGTGCTCCGACAGGTTAATTCACCCCTCCACTTT	CASSEVLRQVNSPLHF
TRBV5-6	-	TRBJ2-3	TRBD2	TGTGCCAGCAGCTGGAGGCGACTAGCCACAGATACGCAGTATTTT	CASSWRRLATDTQYF
TRBV5-6	-	TRBJ2-7	TRBD1	TGTGCCAGCAGCTTGGACAGGGGAAGCTCCTACGAGCAGTACTTC	CASSLDRGSSYEQYF
TRBV15	-	TRBJ2-5	-	TGTGCCACCAGCAGAGAAGGCAGGGACCAAGAGACCCAGTACTTC	CATSREGRDQETQYF
TRBV6-1	few	TRBJ2-7	TRBD1	TGTGCCAGCATATCGACAGGGGACTACGAGCAGTACTTC	CASISTGDYEQYF
TRBV28	-	TRBJ2-6	TRBD1	TGTGCCGGCGGACAGGGGGCTAACTCTGGGGCCAACGTCCTGACTTTC	CAGGQGANSGANVLTF
TRBV4-3	-	TRBJ2-3	-	TGCGCCAGCAGCCAAGAGGTAGAGGATACGCAGTATTTT	CASSQEVEDTQYF
TRBV5-1	-	TRBJ2-5	-	TGCGCCAGCAGCCCGCAGGGCCGTGAGACCCAGTACTTC	CASSPQGRETQYF